The 27 T cell receptor beta chains below come from one sample, sequenced in a study of siplizumab effects on memory and regulatory T cells. Profiled with immunoSEQ multiplex PCR; TCRdb holds only in-frame clones, not every one. This sample has tens of thousands of clones, with around 98% found just once. The sample was naive CD8+ T cells sorted from blood. The receptors originated from a human donor in good health.

The rearrangement links TRBV7-9 to TRBJ2-2; 8 positions agree with TRBD1. CDR1 SEHNR and CDR2 FQNEAQ come from the germline V gene (reference sequence). V was clipped by 5 bases and J by 6 bases; unmatched bases: 11. The CDR3 extends over 16 amino acids. CDR3 in amino acids: CASSPDLSGGPGELFF. The DNA for the CDR3 is TGTGCCAGCAGCCCCGACCTATCAGGGGGCCCCGGGGAGCTGTTTTTT.

This clone occurred once. The chain recombines TRBV29-1 with TRBJ2-1; tentative D call: TRBD2 (5 bases). The V gene lost 5 bases and the J gene lost 9 bases, with 14 bases spanning the gap. The CDR3 runs to 12 residues. Germline CDR1 SQVTM, CDR2 ANQGSEA. DNA of the CDR3: TGCAGCGTTTTAGGTGGGAGTGCTGAGCAGTTCTTC. Translated, it gives CSVLGGSAEQFF.

J is TRBJ1-1 and V is TRBV19, with D uncertain. This CDR3 comprises 13 residues. V was trimmed by 1 base and J by 1 base, leaving 4 bases between them. CDR1 LNHDA and CDR2 SQIVND come from the germline V gene (reference sequence). The CDR3 region is CASSIGQNTEAFF. CDR3 nucleotides: TGTGCCAGTAGTATAGGACAGAACACTGAAGCTTTCTTT.

V is TRBV9 and J is TRBJ2-2; weak D call: TRBD2 (6 bases). V was pared by 5 bases and J by 2 bases, with 16 bases between. Germline CDR1 reads SGDLS; CDR2 reads YYNGEE. The CDR3 runs to 16 residues. The CDR3, as DNA: TGTGCCAGCAGTGAAGGTTGGAGGGGAAACACCGGGGAGCTGTTTTTT. It is translated as CASSEGWRGNTGELFF.

This clone came up once. V is TRBV14 and J is TRBJ2-7; no firm D call. The CDR3 totals 13 residues. V was cut by 4 bases and J by 3 bases, with 10 bases left in between. In germline, CDR1 is SGHDN, CDR2 FVKESK. The CDR3 loop is CASSPFVGYEQYF. As DNA, the CDR3 is TGTGCCAGCAGCCCGTTTGTGGGCTACGAGCAGTACTTC.

V and J are TRBV6-4 and TRBJ1-5; possibly TRBD1 for D (5 bases). Trimming pared 6 bases from V and 3 bases from J, leaving 18 bases between. The CDR3 sequence is 16 residues long. Per the germline V gene, CDR1 is MRHNA and CDR2 is SNTAGT. CDR3 protein: CASRSSPGRPNQPQHF. CDR3 sequence (DNA): TGTGCCAGCAGGAGCTCACCGGGACGGCCCAATCAGCCCCAGCATTTT.

The chain uses TRBV27 and TRBJ2-7, with TRBD2 as a possible D gene (6 bases). The V gene lost 5 bases and the J gene lost 5 bases, with 16 bases spanning the gap. Per germline, CDR1 MNHEY and CDR2 SMNVEV (reference sequence). This CDR3 has 14 amino acids. The CDR3 bases are TGTGCCAGCAGTATCTCCCTAGGAGGGAACGAGCAGTACTTC. It codes for CASSISLGGNEQYF.

This clone was seen once. The chain recombines TRBV4-3 with TRBJ2-7; 7 bases map to TRBD2. Losses at the gene ends were 0 bases for V and 5 bases for J; bases not matched to a gene: 10. Germline CDR1 LGHNA, CDR2 YSLEER. This CDR3 has 16 amino acids. The CDR3 loop reads CASSQERSSGGNEQYF. CDR3 coding DNA: TGCGCCAGCAGCCAAGAAAGATCTAGCGGAGGGAACGAGCAGTACTTC.

This clone was detected only once. The chain recombines TRBV19 with TRBJ1-4, with D possibly being TRBD1 (5 bases). Germline CDR1 LNHDA, CDR2 SQIVND (reference sequence). This CDR3 has 15 residues. V was shortened by 7 bases and J by 8 bases, with 20 bases between the two germline ends. As DNA, the CDR3 is TGTGCCAGTACCCTTCTTGGACAAATAAGGGAAAAACTGTTTTTT. It codes for CASTLLGQIREKLFF.

The CDR3 nucleotides are TGCAGCGTTGAAGCCGCCGGGTGGTGGGACACGTTCTCTGGAAACACCATATATTTT. This translates into CSVEAAGWWDTFSGNTIYF. The chain is built from TRBV29-1 and TRBJ1-3, with a tentative D call TRBD1 (6 bases). Trimming stripped 1 base from V and 0 bases from J, with 22 bases between. The CDR3 length is 19 residues. Per germline, CDR1 SQVTM and CDR2 ANQGSEA.

The chain employs TRBV6-1 and TRBJ2-5; the D is unclear. Germline values: CDR1 MNHNS, CDR2 SASEGT. Trimming removed 3 bases from V and 1 base from J, with 15 bases in between. This CDR3 comprises 16 residues. The CDR3 spells CASSDSMGYPQETQYF. CDR3 DNA sequence: TGTGCCAGCAGTGATTCTATGGGGTATCCCCAAGAGACCCAGTACTTC.

This chain connects TRBV6-5 to TRBJ2-7; a weak D match, TRBD2 (5 bases). CDR3 length: 13 residues. V lost 2 bases, J lost 4 bases, and 9 bases lay in between. Germline CDR1 reads MNHEY; CDR2 reads SVGAGI. CDR3 nucleotide sequence: TGTGCCAGCAGTTACCTCGGGGAGTACGAGCAGTACTTC. Translation: CASSYLGEYEQYF.

The chain uses TRBV9 and TRBJ1-2; D perhaps matches TRBD1 (5 bases). The length of the CDR3 is 16 residues. The ends were cut back, 4 bases at V and 4 bases at J, with 20 bases in the middle. Germline V gives CDR1 SGDLS, CDR2 YYNGEE. CDR3 sequence (DNA): TGTGCCAGCAGCCTAGACCAGCTCGCAGGGAGCTATGGCTACACCTTC. Its translation is CASSLDQLAGSYGYTF. Looking up the rest from reference TRBV9 and TRBJ1-2 gives the full variable domain: DSGVTQTPKHLITATGQRVTLRCSPRSGDLSVYWYQQSLDQGLQFLIQYYNGEERAKGNILERFSAQQFPDLHSELNLSSLELGDSALYFCASSLDQLAGSYGYTFGSGTRLTVV.

The V and J genes are TRBV4-3 and TRBJ2-3, with D perhaps TRBD1 (6 bases). The CDR3 is 17 amino acids. Germline V gene sequence: CDR1 LGHNA, CDR2 YSLEER. V was trimmed by 0 bases and J by 4 bases, leaving 17 bases between them. The CDR3 sequence: CASSQDRAGASPDTQYF. CDR3 in DNA: TGCGCCAGCAGCCAAGATCGGGCAGGGGCGAGCCCAGATACGCAGTATTTT.

This sequence joins TRBV7-3 and TRBJ2-1; 11 bases line up with TRBD2. The CDR3 loop spans 18 amino acids. Per germline, CDR1 SGHTA and CDR2 FQGTGA. The V gene end was trimmed by 5 bases and the J gene end by 0 bases; junction bases not matched to a gene: 9. CDR3 residues: CASSKELGLAGSYNEQFF. The CDR3 nucleotides read TGTGCCAGCAGCAAAGAGCTCGGACTAGCGGGCTCCTACAATGAGCAGTTCTTC.

The CDR3 is CSVLAGPTYEQYF. DNA of the CDR3: TGCAGCGTCCTAGCGGGACCTACCTACGAGCAGTACTTC. V is TRBV29-1 and J is TRBJ2-7; 9 positions agree with TRBD2. The CDR3 consists of 13 residues. Germline V lookup: CDR1 SQVTM, CDR2 ANQGSEA. Unmatched junction bases numbered 5, after V lost 6 bases and J lost 2 bases.

Concerning this clone: One junction end disagrees with the germline gene, perhaps due to a read error. The sample carries other DNA sequences with the same CDR3. V and J are TRBV6-5 and TRBJ1-1, with a possible D match to TRBD1 (6 bases). Looked up from germline, CDR1 is MNHEY and CDR2 is SVGAGI. This CDR3 is built from 15 residues. CDR3 sequence: CASSYLSGVNTEAFF. In DNA form, the CDR3 reads TGTGCCAGCAGTTACTTATCAGGGGTGAACACTGAAGCCTTCTTT.

The chain employs TRBV5-6 and TRBJ1-2; no clear D gene. Trimming shortened V by 1 base and J by 4 bases, and 5 bases separated the two germline ends. The CDR3 contains 12 residues. From germline, CDR1 is SGHDT and CDR2 YYEEEE. Written as DNA, the CDR3 is TGTGCCAGCAGCTTGATCCCCTATGGCTACACCTTC. Translation gives CASSLIPYGYTF.

The chain has TRBV15 and TRBJ2-5; D remains unclear. V gave up 1 base and J gave up 5 bases, with 8 bases separating them. In germline, CDR1 is LNHNV, CDR2 YYDKDF (reference sequence). The CDR3 covers 13 residues. The CDR3 region is CATSRGRGETQYF. The DNA for the CDR3 is TGTGCCACCAGCAGAGGGAGAGGCGAGACCCAGTACTTC.

The chain couples TRBV9 to TRBJ2-3, with no clear D. From germline, CDR1 is SGDLS and CDR2 YYNGEE. Trimming took off 0 bases at V and 6 bases at J, with 5 bases between the two ends. This CDR3 has 12 residues. The CDR3 bases are TGTGCCAGCAGCGTAGGGGTGGATACGCAGTATTTT. This translates into CASSVGVDTQYF. Supplemented by reference TRBV9 and TRBJ2-3, the full variable domain reads DSGVTQTPKHLITATGQRVTLRCSPRSGDLSVYWYQQSLDQGLQFLIQYYNGEERAKGNILERFSAQQFPDLHSELNLSSLELGDSALYFCASSVGVDTQYFGPGTRLTVL.

V is TRBV7-9 and J is TRBJ2-2; D not certain. Germline assignment: CDR1 SEHNR and CDR2 FQNEAQ (reference sequence). The CDR3 extends over 16 amino acids. V was shortened by 5 bases and J by 3 bases, with 16 bases between the two germline ends. The CDR3 region is CASSPILVKDTGELFF. Here the CDR3 DNA reads TGTGCCAGCAGCCCGATTTTGGTGAAAGACACCGGGGAGCTGTTTTTT.

This sequence joins TRBV15 and TRBJ2-5; D is unclear. V lost 0 bases and J lost 7, with 15 bases in between. The germline CDR1 and CDR2 sequences are LNHNV and YYDKDF (reference sequence). The CDR3 spans 15 residues. The CDR3 DNA reads as TGTGCCACCAGCAGAGATGTCGGGTCAGGCAGGACCCAGTACTTC. Translated: CATSRDVGSGRTQYF.

J is TRBJ2-3 and V is TRBV27; no clear D. The length of the CDR3 is 15 residues. Germline values: CDR1 MNHEY, CDR2 SMNVEV (reference sequence). Trimming left V 4 bases short and J 4 bases short, with 15 bases between. The CDR3 sequence: CASSSIVGRADTQYF. As DNA, the CDR3 is TGTGCCAGCAGTTCGATAGTGGGAAGGGCAGATACGCAGTATTTT.

This chain links TRBV30 with TRBJ2-1, with D perhaps assigned TRBD1 or TRBD2 (6 bases each). The length of the CDR3 is 13 residues. The V and J ends lost 6 bases and 8 bases respectively, with 17 bases between them. Germline CDR1 reads GTSNPN; CDR2 reads SVGIG (reference sequence). The DNA of the CDR3 is TGTGCCTGCGAGGGAAAGGGGGGCTATGAGCAGTTCTTC. As protein: CACEGKGGYEQFF.

The V and J genes are TRBV7-9 and TRBJ2-7; D remains unclear. Trimming removed 0 bases at V and 5 bases at J, with 11 bases between. This CDR3 has 14 residues. CDR1 SEHNR and CDR2 FQNEAQ come from the germline V gene (reference sequence). CDR3 in amino acids: CASSLAGQPHEQYF. CDR3 sequence (DNA): TGTGCCAGCAGCTTAGCGGGTCAGCCCCACGAGCAGTACTTC. The whole variable domain, remainder taken from reference TRBV7-9 and TRBJ2-7, is DTGVSQNPRHKITKRGQNVTFRCDPISEHNRLYWYRQTLGQGPEFLTYFQNEAQLEKSRLLSDRFSAERPKGSFSTLEIQRTEQGDSAMYLCASSLAGQPHEQYFGPGTRLTVT.

This clone was seen just once. This chain links TRBV6-1 with TRBJ2-7, with D unclear. V was pared by 7 bases and J by 5 bases, with 9 bases between. The CDR3 sequence is 11 residues long. Germline V CDR1 and CDR2: MNHNS, SASEGT. This CDR3 reads CASNQANEQYF. DNA of the CDR3: TGTGCCAGCAACCAGGCCAACGAGCAGTACTTC.

The V call is TRBV21-1, the J call TRBJ2-7; the table names TRBD2, a call not compared with the DNA. TRBV21-1 is given as a pseudogene. This CDR3 spans 15 amino acids. CDR3 nucleotides: TGTGCCAGCAGCCCCCGGGAGAGGGCATCCTACGAGCAGTACTTC. This encodes CASSPRERASYEQYF.